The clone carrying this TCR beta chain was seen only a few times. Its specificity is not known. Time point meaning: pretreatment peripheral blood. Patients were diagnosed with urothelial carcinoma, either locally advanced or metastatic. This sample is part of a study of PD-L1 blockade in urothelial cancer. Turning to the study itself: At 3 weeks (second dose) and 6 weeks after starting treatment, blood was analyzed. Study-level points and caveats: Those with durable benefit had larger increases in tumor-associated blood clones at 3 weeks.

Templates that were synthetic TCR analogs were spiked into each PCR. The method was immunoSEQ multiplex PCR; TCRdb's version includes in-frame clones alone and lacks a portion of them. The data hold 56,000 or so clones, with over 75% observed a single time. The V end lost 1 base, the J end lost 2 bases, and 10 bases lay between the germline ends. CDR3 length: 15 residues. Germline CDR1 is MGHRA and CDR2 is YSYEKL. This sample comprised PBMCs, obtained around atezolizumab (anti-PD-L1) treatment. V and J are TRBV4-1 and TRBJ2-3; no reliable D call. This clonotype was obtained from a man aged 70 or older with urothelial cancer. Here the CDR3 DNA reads TGCGCCAGCAGCCAAGGTGCAGTCAACACAGATACGCAGTATTTT. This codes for CASSQGAVNTDTQYF.